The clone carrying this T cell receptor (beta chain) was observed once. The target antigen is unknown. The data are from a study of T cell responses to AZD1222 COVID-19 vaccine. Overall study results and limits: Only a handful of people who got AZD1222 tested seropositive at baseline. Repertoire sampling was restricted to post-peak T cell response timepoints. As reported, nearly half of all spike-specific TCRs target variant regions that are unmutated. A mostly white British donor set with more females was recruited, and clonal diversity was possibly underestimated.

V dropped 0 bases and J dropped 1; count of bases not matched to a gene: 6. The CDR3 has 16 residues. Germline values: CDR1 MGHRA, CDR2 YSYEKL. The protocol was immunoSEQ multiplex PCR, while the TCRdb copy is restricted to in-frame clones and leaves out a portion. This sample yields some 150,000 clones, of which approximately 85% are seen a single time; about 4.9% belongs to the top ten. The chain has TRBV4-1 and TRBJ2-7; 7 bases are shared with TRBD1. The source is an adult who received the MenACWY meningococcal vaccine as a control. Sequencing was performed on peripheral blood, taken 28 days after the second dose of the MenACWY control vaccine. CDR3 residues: CASSQERTGVSYEQYF. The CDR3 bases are TGCGCCAGCAGCCAAGAGCGCACAGGGGTTTCCTACGAGCAGTACTTC.